Below are 17 T cell receptor beta chains sequenced from a single sample in a study of T cell changes during pregnancy in multiple sclerosis. The protocol was immunoSEQ multiplex PCR, while the TCRdb copy is restricted to in-frame clones and leaves out a portion. Of some 77,000 clones listed, about 91% are singletons. Sample: peripheral blood, taken before pregnancy. The source is a female donor with multiple sclerosis, enrolled in a pregnancy study.

To note about this clone: The junction and the germline gene differ at one end; a read error may be behind it. The gene calls are TRBV7-7 and TRBJ2-5; maybe TRBD2 (6 bases). Per the germline V gene, CDR1 is SSHAT and CDR2 is FNYEAQ (reference sequence). This CDR3 contains 14 residues. The DNA for the CDR3 is TGTGCTAGCAGCTTAATGGGGGGCCAAGAGACCCAGTACTTC. Translated, it gives CASSLMGGQETQYF. The variable domain in full, completed from reference TRBV7-7 and TRBJ2-5, reads GAGVSQSPRYKVTKRGQDVTLRCDPISSHATLYWYQQALGQGPEFLTYFNYEAQPDKSGLPSDRFSAERPEGSISTLTIQRTEQRDSAMYRCASSLMGGQETQYFGPGTRLLVL.

This clone is a singleton in its sample. This rearrangement joins TRBV27 to TRBJ2-3; 7 bases are shared with TRBD1. This CDR3 has 16 residues. The V gene's germline CDR1 is MNHEY and CDR2 SMNVEV (reference sequence). Trimming cost V 3 bases and J 2 bases; bases outside gene matches: 8. CDR3 protein: CASSFRGTAFTDTQYF. For the CDR3, the DNA is TGTGCCAGCAGTTTTCGTGGGACAGCATTCACAGATACGCAGTATTTT.

CDR3 DNA sequence: TGCGCCAGCAGAGTACAGGGACACACTGAAGCTTTCTTT. Translated: CASRVQGHTEAFF. The V and J genes are TRBV10-2 and TRBJ1-1; tentative D call: TRBD1 (6 bases). There are 13 residues in the CDR3. Trimming pared 6 bases from V and 3 bases from J, leaving 11 bases between. Germline V CDR1 and CDR2: WSHSY, SAAADI.

The chain uses TRBV6-6 and TRBJ1-2; perhaps TRBD1 as D (6 bases). The CDR3 consists of 13 residues. CDR1 is MNHNY, CDR2 SVGAGI, per germline (reference sequence). Trimming shortened V by 6 bases and J by 4 bases, and 12 bases separated the two germline ends. CDR3 protein: CASRLQGVYGYTF. Here the CDR3 DNA reads TGTGCCAGCAGACTACAGGGTGTCTATGGCTACACCTTC.

This clone was seen a handful of times. This sequence joins TRBV11-2 and TRBJ1-5, with D hard to call. Per germline, CDR1 SGHAT and CDR2 FQNNGV. This CDR3 contains 15 residues. The V end was cut by 5 bases, the J end by 6 bases, with 17 bases between. The CDR3 reads CASSLARVGSQPQHF. CDR3 in DNA: TGTGCCAGCAGCCTGGCGAGGGTTGGAAGTCAGCCCCAGCATTTT.

This clone was recorded once. The chain is built from TRBV6-5 and TRBJ2-7, with D perhaps matching TRBD1 (6 bases). Germline V lookup: CDR1 MNHEY, CDR2 SVGAGI. The V gene lost 7 bases and the J gene lost 1 base, with 14 bases spanning the gap. This CDR3 is built from 14 residues. CDR3 protein: CASTKSGQSYEQYF. The DNA for the CDR3 is TGTGCCAGCACCAAAAGCGGACAGTCCTACGAGCAGTACTTC.

The rearrangement links TRBV5-1 to TRBJ1-6, with D hard to call. Germline loops: CDR1 SGHRS, CDR2 YFSETQ. V lost 8 bases and J lost 5, with 20 bases in between. The length of the CDR3 is 16 residues. CDR3 sequence: CASTEQGSEDNSPLHF. The CDR3 coding sequence is TGCGCCAGTACCGAGCAAGGGAGTGAGGATAATTCACCCCTCCACTTT. The full variable domain, rest sourced from reference TRBV5-1 and TRBJ1-6, is KAGVTQTPRYLIKTRGQQVTLSCSPISGHRSVSWYQQTPGQGLQFLFEYFSETQRNKGNFPGRFSGRQFSNSRSEMNVSTLELGDSALYLCASTEQGSEDNSPLHFGNGTRLTVT.

This clone showed up just a few times. This chain connects TRBV7-9 to TRBJ2-7; D ambiguous. This CDR3 is built from 13 residues. CDR1 is SEHNR, CDR2 FQNEAQ, per germline (reference sequence). V lost 7 bases, J lost 6 bases, and 16 bases lay in between. The DNA for the CDR3 is TGTGCCAGCAACCCCAGTGAGGTCGGCGAGCAGTACTTC. Protein product: CASNPSEVGEQYF.

The chain joins TRBV4-1 to TRBJ1-2, with 9 bases lining up with TRBD1. The CDR3 is made up of 16 amino acids. V lost 3 bases and J lost 4; bases outside the gene matches: 9. From germline, CDR1 is MGHRA and CDR2 YSYEKL. This chain's CDR3 is CASSQAYRDRVYGYTF. The CDR3 DNA is TGCGCCAGCAGCCAGGCTTACCGGGACAGGGTCTATGGCTACACCTTC.

This chain connects TRBV4-1 to TRBJ1-5; TRBD1 might be the D (6 bases). The CDR3 sequence is 16 residues long. The germline V and J ends were trimmed by 0 bases and 9 bases, with 18 bases remaining between them. Germline CDR1 reads MGHRA; CDR2 reads YSYEKL. The CDR3 nucleotides are TGCGCCAGCAGCCAAGAAACAGGGCTGGTTTCGGGGCCCCAGCATTTT. Translating gives CASSQETGLVSGPQHF.

The J gene is TRBJ2-5, the V gene TRBV10-1; 8 nucleotides agree with TRBD2. Per the germline V gene, CDR1 is WNHNN and CDR2 is SYGVQD (reference sequence). CDR3 length: 15 amino acids. Unmatched junction bases numbered 4, after V lost 3 bases and J lost 1 base. The CDR3 protein is CASSEGAGGQETQYF. Here the CDR3 DNA reads TGCGCCAGCAGTGAAGGTGCGGGGGGCCAAGAGACCCAGTACTTC.

The chain has TRBV18 and TRBJ2-7; D gene unclear. V shed 3 bases and J shed 5 bases, with 11 bases lying between them. This CDR3 is 13 amino acids long. Germline CDR1 and CDR2: KGHSH and LQKENI. CDR3 sequence reads: CASSPPSVDEQYF. The CDR3 DNA is TGTGCCAGCTCACCCCCATCGGTTGACGAGCAGTACTTC.

The chain carries TRBV9 and TRBJ2-3; no definite D call. V shed 3 bases and J shed 3 bases, with 5 bases lying between them. This CDR3 region has 12 residues. Germline V gene sequence: CDR1 SGDLS, CDR2 YYNGEE. DNA of the CDR3: TGTGCCAGCAGCGCATTTACAGATACGCAGTATTTT. Translating it yields CASSAFTDTQYF.

J is TRBJ2-3 and V is TRBV27; tentative D call: TRBD2 (5 bases). CDR1 is MNHEY, CDR2 SMNVEV, per germline (reference sequence). Trimming left V 8 bases short and J 1 base short, with 16 bases between. This CDR3 is built from 15 residues. The CDR3 DNA sequence: TGTGCCAGCCGTACTCCTCTGCGGGGCACAGATACGCAGTATTTT. Its translation: CASRTPLRGTDTQYF.

This clone was counted a few times. The J gene is TRBJ1-6, the V gene TRBV27; 8 bases are shared with TRBD1. CDR1 MNHEY and CDR2 SMNVEV come from the germline V gene (reference sequence). With 3 bases clipped from V and 9 bases from J, the junction kept 7 bases outside the gene matches. This CDR3 contains 15 residues. The CDR3 sequence is CASSLSRGPGSPLHF. In DNA form, the CDR3 reads TGTGCCAGCAGTTTGAGCAGGGGGCCTGGTTCACCCCTCCACTTT.

The CDR3 loop is CATTSSGNTIYF. The DNA of the CDR3 is TGTGCCACCACGAGCTCTGGAAACACCATATATTTT. V is TRBV2 and J is TRBJ1-3, with D hard to call. The CDR3 extends over 12 amino acids. Germline assignment: CDR1 SNHLY and CDR2 FYNNEI. Deletions cut 10 bases from V and 0 bases from J, with 7 bases between.

V gene TRBV5-1 combines with J gene TRBJ2-1; 12 nucleotides align to TRBD2. The V segment lost 4 bases and the J segment 6 bases; nucleotides outside the gene matches: 5. This CDR3 contains 15 residues. Germline V gives CDR1 SGHRS, CDR2 YFSETQ. Written as DNA, the CDR3 is TGCGCCAGCAGCCCACTAGCGGGGGGCCCCAATGAGCAGTTCTTC. Residues: CASSPLAGGPNEQFF.